This T cell receptor (beta chain) was found in a study of cytomegalovirus exposure and HLA in healthy donors. 13 Jbeta primers and 60 Vbeta primers were used for the PCR. The assay was immunoSEQ multiplex PCR, and TCRdb's table has in-frame clones only and misses some. The data hold 200,000 or so clones, with about three quarters observed a single time. V shed 3 bases and J shed 2 bases, with 10 bases lying between them. The CDR3 is 14 residues long. The germline gives CDR1 MNHNY, CDR2 SVGAGI (reference sequence). Sequencing input: PBMCs. The source is a woman in her thirties in good health and CMV-seropositive. The chain couples TRBV6-6 to TRBJ2-5; maybe TRBD2 (6 bases). As DNA, the CDR3 is TGTGCCAGCAGTTATGGGCGGGGACAAGAGACCCAGTACTTC. Translation gives CASSYGRGQETQYF.